The clone carrying this TCR beta chain was counted between two and nine times. Its matching antigen is unknown. The data were obtained in a study of cytomegalovirus exposure and HLA in healthy donors. The wider study: Falling in the Caucasian-associated ancestry cluster were 80% to 85% of approximately 410 genotyped donors. Notes on the study in general: A later analysis reportedly found fewer N-insertions in an Asian-associated ancestry cluster than the approximately 660-donor mean. Most TCR sequences showed up rarely, but some public TCRs showed up in many donors.

The primer mix had 60 Vbeta and 13 Jbeta primers. Libraries were prepared by immunoSEQ multiplex PCR; TCRdb keeps only in-frame clonotypes and omits some of them. Among roughly 170,000 clones listed, approximately 84% were seen once. The CDR3 totals 16 residues. From germline, CDR1 is LGHNA and CDR2 YSLEER. Deletions cut 4 bases from V and 1 base from J, with 17 bases between. This sequence originates from a woman between 45 and 65 years old in good health and CMV-seropositive. Sequencing used PBMCs. V and J are TRBV4-3 and TRBJ2-7; possibly TRBD2 for D (5 bases). CDR3 in DNA: TGCGCCAGCAGCCCCATAAAAGCGGATTATTCCTACGAGCAGTACTTC. Residues: CASSPIKADYSYEQYF.